These 23 T cell receptor beta chains originate from one sample sequenced in a study of cytomegalovirus exposure and HLA in healthy donors. The study ran its PCR with 60 Vbeta and 13 Jbeta primers. Clones were read by immunoSEQ multiplex PCR, and TCRdb kept only the in-frame ones, dropping some. The repertoire holds 62,000 or so clones, around 83% seen once, with around 4.5% in the top ten. Sequencing was performed on PBMCs. These receptors originate from a man aged 30-40 years in good health and CMV-seronegative.

The count of this clone is one. The chain carries TRBV2 and TRBJ2-5; 7 bases map to TRBD2. V shed 6 bases and J 1 base; nucleotides not matched to a gene: 8. CDR3 length: 15 residues. Germline values: CDR1 SNHLY, CDR2 FYNNEI. CDR3 sequence (DNA): TGTGCCAGCAGGCAAACGACTAGCCTCCAAGAGACCCAGTACTTC. Translated, it gives CASRQTTSLQETQYF.

J is TRBJ2-5 and V is TRBV4-2; no reliable D call. Germline CDR1 is LGHNA and CDR2 is YNFKEQ. The CDR3 consists of 14 residues. The V end lost 1 base, the J end lost 3 bases, and 9 bases lay between the germline ends. The CDR3 DNA reads as TGTGCCAGCAGCCAAGTCCTAATGGAAGAGACCCAGTACTTC. It encodes CASSQVLMEETQYF.

The chain joins TRBV9 to TRBJ2-7; 7 nucleotides line up with TRBD1. This CDR3 has 14 residues. The germline gives CDR1 SGDLS, CDR2 YYNGEE. V lost 0 bases to trimming and J lost 7 bases; unmatched junction nucleotides: 7. The CDR3 loop is CASSVAAGGREQYF. The CDR3 region has the DNA TGTGCCAGCAGCGTAGCCGCAGGGGGTCGGGAGCAGTACTTC.

V is TRBV30 and J is TRBJ2-3; maybe TRBD2 (5 bases). V was shortened by 0 bases and J by 5 bases, with 9 bases between the two germline ends. This CDR3 spans 13 amino acids. Germline V gene sequence: CDR1 GTSNPN, CDR2 SVGIG (reference sequence). The CDR3 spells CAWSVARVDTQYF. The CDR3, as DNA: TGTGCCTGGAGTGTAGCGCGGGTAGATACGCAGTATTTT.

The chain is built from TRBV25-1 and TRBJ2-5, with 10 bases that match TRBD1. The CDR3 contains 16 residues. Germline V gives CDR1 MGHDK, CDR2 SYGVNS. V lost 3 bases, J lost 5 bases, and 9 bases stayed unmatched. CDR3 sequence reads: CASSDSGTGVWETQYF. The CDR3 bases are TGTGCCAGCAGTGATTCGGGGACAGGGGTATGGGAGACCCAGTACTTC.

The rearrangement uses TRBV28 and TRBJ2-1, with a weak D call TRBD1 (5 bases). Trimming cost V 1 base and J 4 bases, with 11 bases left between them. The CDR3 is 15 amino acids. CDR1 is MDHEN and CDR2 is SYDVKM in the germline V gene. CDR3 coding DNA: TGTGCCAGCAGTTTATACAGGTTACCATACAATGAGCAGTTCTTC. Translating it yields CASSLYRLPYNEQFF.

The chain employs TRBV5-1 and TRBJ2-3; TRBD2 matches at 8 bases. This CDR3 is 18 amino acids long. Germline V lookup: CDR1 SGHRS, CDR2 YFSETQ. The ends lost 5 bases at V and 1 base at J; junction bases unmatched: 15. The CDR3 sequence is CASRWTAGTSYGTDTQYF. In nucleotides, the CDR3 is TGCGCCAGCAGGTGGACAGCCGGGACTAGTTATGGCACAGATACGCAGTATTTT.

The J gene is TRBJ2-7, the V gene TRBV7-2, with TRBD1 identical over 7 bases. Germline values: CDR1 SGHTA, CDR2 FQGNSA. The ends lost 6 bases at V and 5 bases at J; junction bases unmatched: 16. This CDR3 is 16 amino acids long. The CDR3 reads CASSQGVYSTNHEQYF. CDR3 nucleotide sequence: TGTGCCAGCAGTCAGGGGGTGTACTCCACCAACCACGAGCAGTACTTC.

The chain carries TRBV5-4 and TRBJ2-7; D is perhaps TRBD1 (6 bases). V lost 1 base to trimming and J lost 2 bases, with 10 bases between them. In germline, CDR1 is SGHNT, CDR2 YYREEE (reference sequence). This CDR3 contains 14 residues. CDR3 loop: CASSLSGVPYEQYF. In nucleotides, the CDR3 is TGTGCCAGCAGCTTGTCAGGGGTTCCCTACGAGCAGTACTTC.

The rearrangement links TRBV4-2 to TRBJ1-2; 7 nucleotides align to TRBD1. With 4 bases clipped from V and 4 bases from J, the junction kept 6 bases outside the gene matches. CDR3 size: 14 residues. Germline CDR1 LGHNA, CDR2 YNFKEQ. CDR3 in amino acids: CASSRTGQTYGYTF. DNA of the CDR3: TGTGCCAGCAGCCGGACGGGACAGACCTATGGCTACACCTTC.

The chain's CDR3 is CASSSAGWSYGYTF. The CDR3, as DNA: TGTGCCAGCAGTAGCGCGGGGTGGTCCTATGGCTACACCTTC. The gene calls are TRBV27 and TRBJ1-2; D not certain. CDR3 length equals 14 residues. V was pared by 5 bases and J by 4 bases, with 14 bases between. Germline-derived CDR1 and CDR2 are MNHEY and SMNVEV (reference sequence).

The gene calls are TRBV7-8 and TRBJ1-1; D not certain. With 3 bases removed from V and 1 base from J, the gap between germline ends came to 3 bases. Germline lookup yields CDR1 SGHVS and CDR2 FQNEAQ. This CDR3 region has 12 residues. The CDR3 sequence is CASSFSNTEAFF. The CDR3 DNA reads as TGTGCCAGCAGCTTCTCGAACACTGAAGCTTTCTTT.

The rearrangement joins TRBV6-6 to TRBJ2-7, with 7 bases lining up with TRBD2. Germline trimming cut 8 bases from V and 2 bases from J; bases unmatched to any gene: 15. CDR3 size: 16 residues. Germline CDR1 reads MNHNY; CDR2 reads SVGAGI (reference sequence). The CDR3 DNA reads as TGTGCCAGCTCTAACGTCGGTAGCGGGCGCCCCTACGAGCAGTACTTC. As protein: CASSNVGSGRPYEQYF.

The chain couples TRBV7-8 to TRBJ1-6; 8 bases align to TRBD1. Germline V gives CDR1 SGHVS, CDR2 FQNEAQ. The CDR3 extends over 17 amino acids. Unmatched junction bases numbered 4, after V lost 3 bases and J lost 0 bases. This chain's CDR3 is CASSLDRALSYNSPLHF. The DNA for the CDR3 is TGTGCCAGCAGCTTGGACAGGGCACTCTCCTATAATTCACCCCTCCACTTT.

In nucleotides, the CDR3 is TGTGCCAGCTCACCAAATATCGGAGGGGGCATCGACGAGCAGTACTTC. This translates into CASSPNIGGGIDEQYF. The chain recombines TRBV18 with TRBJ2-7; a weak D match, TRBD1 (7 bases). There are 16 residues in the CDR3. Between the trimmed V and J ends, which lost 2 bases and 5 bases, there was a span of 19 bases. From germline, CDR1 is KGHSH and CDR2 LQKENI.

This clone appeared a single time. The genes are TRBV18 and TRBJ1-6; D may be TRBD1 (5 bases). CDR3 length: 14 residues. Germline V lookup: CDR1 KGHSH, CDR2 LQKENI. The germline V and J ends were trimmed by 6 bases and 10 bases, with 16 bases remaining between them. This CDR3 is CASSTNQGKSPLHF. The CDR3 nucleotides read TGTGCCAGCTCTACCAACCAGGGAAAGTCACCCCTCCACTTT.

The chain links TRBV7-9 to TRBJ2-1, with 10 bases lining up with TRBD1. CDR3 length: 14 residues. Trimming cost V 3 bases and J 9 bases; bases outside gene matches: 5. Germline CDR1 reads SEHNR; CDR2 reads FQNEAQ (reference sequence). The CDR3 sequence: CASSFRDRGGEQFF. As DNA, the CDR3 is TGTGCCAGCAGCTTTCGGGACAGGGGCGGTGAGCAGTTCTTC.

This chain uses TRBV30 with TRBJ1-3; D gene uncertain. Germline values: CDR1 GTSNPN, CDR2 SVGIG (reference sequence). V gave up 2 bases and J gave up 0 bases, with 11 bases separating them. The CDR3 contains 15 residues. The CDR3: CAWSPWTNSGNTIYF. The CDR3 coding sequence is TGTGCCTGGAGTCCCTGGACTAACTCTGGAAACACCATATATTTT.

This chain uses TRBV5-1 with TRBJ2-1; D gene uncertain. V was cut by 0 bases and J by 9 bases, with 10 bases left in between. The CDR3 has 13 residues. CDR1 is SGHRS and CDR2 is YFSETQ in the germline V gene. The CDR3 coding sequence is TGCGCCAGCAGCTTGGACCTTAGACTTGAGCAGTTCTTC. This translates into CASSLDLRLEQFF.

This clone appeared once. This chain links TRBV7-8 with TRBJ1-5; D might be TRBD1 (5 bases). The ends were cut back, 3 bases at V and 0 bases at J, with 18 bases in the middle. The CDR3 loop spans 18 amino acids. The germline gives CDR1 SGHVS, CDR2 FQNEAQ. CDR3: CASSFSRAGTYSNQPQHF. The CDR3 nucleotides are TGTGCCAGCAGCTTCTCCAGGGCAGGGACTTATAGCAATCAGCCCCAGCATTTT.

V gene TRBV7-3 combines with J gene TRBJ1-6; no definite D call. The germline CDR1 and CDR2 sequences are SGHTA and FQGTGA. Trimming took 3 bases from V and 6 from J, leaving 9 bases between them. The CDR3 totals 14 residues. The CDR3 DNA is TGTGCCAGCAGCTTCGGTAGATCTAATTCACCCCTCCACTTT. Residues: CASSFGRSNSPLHF.

This clone was detected once. The chain uses TRBV6-6 and TRBJ2-7, with D possibly matching TRBD1 (6 bases). CDR3 length: 16 amino acids. Germline V lookup: CDR1 MNHNY, CDR2 SVGAGI (reference sequence). V lost 2 bases and J lost 0, with 14 bases in between. CDR3 loop: CASSYTWTEGSYEQYF. CDR3 coding DNA: TGTGCCAGCAGTTACACATGGACAGAGGGCTCCTACGAGCAGTACTTC.

The V call is TRBV5-1, the J call TRBJ1-3, with 7 bases aligning to TRBD1. The germline gives CDR1 SGHRS, CDR2 YFSETQ. The V and J ends lost 0 bases and 4 bases, in that order; junction bases with no gene match: 4. The CDR3 runs 15 residues. CDR3 sequence: CASSLGTGQGNTIYF. CDR3 DNA: TGCGCCAGCAGCTTGGGGACAGGACAAGGAAACACCATATATTTT.